This is a list of T cell receptor beta chains from one sample in a study of blood T cell repertoires in COVID-19. The repertoire was sequenced with immunoSEQ multiplex PCR; TCRdb's copy has only in-frame clones and lacks some. This sample yields 150,000 to 200,000 clones, of which about 85% are seen a single time; roughly 24% belongs to the top ten. Material: PBMCs or T cells enriched from blood (not recorded which). Receptor source: a woman aged 40 to 49 in a cohort exposed to, infected with or recovered from COVID-19 (not recorded which). CDR3s include the opening cysteine and the closing phenylalanine or tryptophan. Each record gives: D gene, J gene, clone size, V gene, CDR3 protein, CDR3 DNA. The D gene is left open where the match is weak. The size field is filled for only some rows; it gives once, few, many or a size class.

d_call: NA
j_call: TRBJ2-1
clone_size: NA
v_call: TRBV4-2
cdr3_aa: CASSQDALYNEQFF
cdr3_nt: TGTGCCAGCAGCCAAGATGCTCTATACAATGAGCAGTTCTTC

d_call: TRBD2
j_call: TRBJ2-1
clone_size: NA
v_call: TRBV11-3
cdr3_aa: CASSKPGTSNEQFF
cdr3_nt: TGTGCCAGCAGCAAACCCGGGACTAGCAATGAGCAGTTCTTC

d_call: NA
j_call: TRBJ1-5
clone_size: once
v_call: TRBV6-2/TRBV6-3
cdr3_aa: CASSYSGQYQPQHF
cdr3_nt: TGTGCCAGCAGTTACTCAGGACAGTATCAGCCCCAGCATTTT

d_call: TRBD2
j_call: TRBJ2-1
clone_size: NA
v_call: TRBV3-1/TRBV3-2
cdr3_aa: CASSRQRDIFDEQFF
cdr3_nt: TGTGCCAGCAGCCGTCAGCGGGATATTTTTGATGAGCAGTTCTTC

d_call: TRBD2
j_call: TRBJ2-7
clone_size: NA
v_call: TRBV9
cdr3_aa: CASSLDAGTSGGASNEQYF
cdr3_nt: TGTGCCAGCAGCCTGGATGCCGGGACTAGCGGGGGGGCCTCAAACGAGCAGTACTTC

d_call: TRBD2
j_call: TRBJ2-3
clone_size: NA
v_call: TRBV6-1
cdr3_aa: CASSEWGTTGTDTQYF
cdr3_nt: TGTGCCAGCAGTGAATGGGGGACTACAGGCACAGATACGCAGTATTTT

d_call: TRBD2
j_call: TRBJ2-3
clone_size: NA
v_call: TRBV7-9
cdr3_aa: CASSLGVAGGYTDTQYF
cdr3_nt: TGTGCCAGCAGCTTAGGAGTCGCGGGAGGCTACACAGATACGCAGTATTTT

d_call: NA
j_call: TRBJ1-3
clone_size: NA
v_call: TRBV29-1
cdr3_aa: CSVATRGSGNTIYF
cdr3_nt: TGCAGCGTCGCGACTAGGGGTTCCGGAAACACCATATATTTT

d_call: TRBD1
j_call: TRBJ1-5
clone_size: once
v_call: TRBV7-8
cdr3_aa: CASSSGTGGSNQPQHF
cdr3_nt: TGTGCCAGCAGCTCCGGGACAGGGGGGAGCAATCAGCCCCAGCATTTT

d_call: TRBD1
j_call: TRBJ1-4
clone_size: NA
v_call: TRBV19
cdr3_aa: CASSLSQGMGEKLFF
cdr3_nt: TGTGCCAGTAGCCTCTCACAGGGGATGGGGGAAAAACTGTTTTTT

d_call: NA
j_call: TRBJ2-1
clone_size: NA
v_call: TRBV7-2
cdr3_aa: CASSKGHYNEQFF
cdr3_nt: TGTGCCAGCAGCAAGGGACACTACAATGAGCAGTTCTTC

d_call: NA
j_call: TRBJ1-2
clone_size: NA
v_call: TRBV11-2
cdr3_aa: CASSLSRALAEGYTF
cdr3_nt: TGTGCCAGCAGTCTTAGCAGAGCCCTAGCGGAGGGCTACACCTTC

d_call: NA
j_call: TRBJ1-2
clone_size: NA
v_call: TRBV3-1/TRBV3-2
cdr3_aa: CASSQGTPGGGYTF
cdr3_nt: TGTGCCAGCAGCCAAGGGACACCCGGCGGTGGCTACACCTTC

d_call: NA
j_call: TRBJ2-2
clone_size: NA
v_call: TRBV6-2/TRBV6-3
cdr3_aa: CASSYVGGGTGELFF
cdr3_nt: TGTGCCAGCAGTTACGTAGGGGGTGGCACCGGGGAGCTGTTTTTT

d_call: NA
j_call: TRBJ2-1
clone_size: NA
v_call: TRBV7-8
cdr3_aa: CASSLGYGAYNEQFF
cdr3_nt: TGTGCCAGCAGCTTAGGTTACGGGGCCTACAATGAGCAGTTCTTC

d_call: NA
j_call: TRBJ2-1
clone_size: NA
v_call: TRBV4-1
cdr3_aa: CASSQDLGVGEQFF
cdr3_nt: TGCGCCAGCAGCCAAGATCTAGGTGTGGGTGAGCAGTTCTTC

d_call: TRBD2
j_call: TRBJ2-2
clone_size: NA
v_call: TRBV15
cdr3_aa: CATRGGREYGELFF
cdr3_nt: TGTGCCACCCGGGGCGGGAGGGAGTACGGGGAGCTGTTTTTT

d_call: TRBD2
j_call: TRBJ2-1
clone_size: NA
v_call: TRBV7-9
cdr3_aa: CASSFVLAGTNEQFF
cdr3_nt: TGTGCCAGCAGCTTCGTTCTAGCGGGAACCAATGAGCAGTTCTTC

d_call: NA
j_call: TRBJ1-1
clone_size: NA
v_call: TRBV19
cdr3_aa: CASSIIVNTEAFF
cdr3_nt: TGTGCCAGTAGTATAATCGTGAACACTGAAGCTTTCTTT

d_call: TRBD2
j_call: TRBJ2-5
clone_size: NA
v_call: TRBV3-1/TRBV3-2
cdr3_aa: CASSPGTSEFYTETQYF
cdr3_nt: TGTGCCAGCAGCCCGGGGACTAGCGAGTTTTATACGGAGACCCAGTACTTC

d_call: NA
j_call: TRBJ1-1
clone_size: NA
v_call: TRBV28
cdr3_aa: CASSPQNTEAFF
cdr3_nt: TGTGCCAGCAGTCCACAAAACACTGAAGCTTTCTTT

d_call: TRBD2
j_call: TRBJ2-1
clone_size: NA
v_call: TRBV5-6
cdr3_aa: CASSLGPSQTSGAYNEQFF
cdr3_nt: TGTGCCAGCAGCTTGGGCCCCTCTCAGACTAGCGGAGCCTACAATGAGCAGTTCTTC

d_call: TRBD1
j_call: TRBJ1-2
clone_size: NA
v_call: TRBV19
cdr3_aa: CASSMGQGLYGYTF
cdr3_nt: TGTGCCAGTAGTATGGGACAGGGGCTCTATGGCTACACCTTC

d_call: NA
j_call: TRBJ1-5
clone_size: NA
v_call: TRBV7-8
cdr3_aa: CASSPRIGGAPGSPQHF
cdr3_nt: TGTGCCAGCAGCCCCCGAATAGGCGGGGCGCCAGGTTCGCCCCAGCATTTT

d_call: TRBD2
j_call: TRBJ2-5
clone_size: NA
v_call: TRBV11-3
cdr3_aa: CASRAWREIGETQYF
cdr3_nt: TGTGCCAGCAGGGCCTGGCGGGAGATCGGAGAGACCCAGTACTTC

d_call: TRBD1
j_call: TRBJ1-2
clone_size: NA
v_call: TRBV7-2
cdr3_aa: CASSAGQANYGYTF
cdr3_nt: TGTGCCAGCAGCGCGGGACAGGCTAACTATGGCTACACCTTC

d_call: NA
j_call: TRBJ1-1
clone_size: NA
v_call: TRBV7-2
cdr3_aa: CASSLSGSTEAFF
cdr3_nt: TGTGCCAGCAGCCTTAGTGGTTCCACTGAAGCTTTCTTT

d_call: NA
j_call: TRBJ2-7
clone_size: once
v_call: TRBV5-1
cdr3_aa: CASRTEATSYEQYF
cdr3_nt: TGCGCCAGCAGGACGGAGGCCACCTCCTACGAGCAGTACTTC

d_call: TRBD1
j_call: TRBJ2-5
clone_size: NA
v_call: TRBV29-1
cdr3_aa: CSVAGDRGQETQYF
cdr3_nt: TGCAGCGTCGCCGGGGACAGGGGTCAAGAGACCCAGTACTTC